Each of the 27 T cell receptor beta chains below was sequenced from the same sample in a study of Tregs in tolerant kidney transplant recipients. Mixed chimerism was transient after nonmyeloablative marrow transplants from related graft donors. This table comes from immunoSEQ multiplex PCR, and its TCRdb copy is limited to in-frame clones, with some not included. The repertoire table contains tens of thousands of clones. Sample: CD4+ T cells from blood (PBMCs), taken 24 months after the transplant. The receptors come from a human patient who received a combined kidney and bone marrow transplant. Among the T cells, some may be from the graft donor.

Turning to this clone: The sequenced fragment ends 3 residues before the CDR3 boundary, so the rest is inferred from the germline J gene. This chain links TRBV7-9 with TRBJ2-4; TRBD1 matches at 8 bases. The CDR3 runs to 14 residues. Germline V gene data show CDR1 as SEHNR and CDR2 as FQNEAQ (reference sequence). J lost 7 bases, V lost 5 bases, and 7 bases had no gene match. The DNA read from the CDR3 is TGTGCCAGCAGCCGCGACAGGGGTGGGAACATT. It translates to CASSRDRGGNI. The entire CDR3 reads CASSRDRGGNIQYF.

A note on this clone: Coverage ceases 3 residues before the CDR3 finishes, and the germline J gene fills in the end. The chain has TRBV10-3 and TRBJ2-2; D unresolved. The CDR3 sequence is 14 residues long. Germline CDR1 and CDR2: ENHRY and SYGVKD. V was clipped by 6 bases and J by 4 bases, with 12 bases between them. The CDR3 sequence is CAIRPRDTTGELFF. The covered CDR3 bases are TGTGCCATCAGACCCCGAGACACCACCGGGGAG.

As concerns this clone: The missing CDR3 end, 3 residues past where the read stops, is filled in from the germline J gene. The rearrangement joins TRBV4-2 to TRBJ2-7; 7 bases line up with TRBD2. The V gene end was trimmed by 4 bases and the J gene end by 0 bases; junction bases not matched to a gene: 3. Germline V gives CDR1 LGHNA, CDR2 YNFKEQ. CDR3 size: 14 residues. The CDR3 here is CASSRDYGSYEQYF. The covered CDR3 bases are TGTGCCAGCAGCCGGGACTACGGCTCCTACGAG.

A note on this clone: The read falls 3 residues short of the CDR3 end, and the missing part is taken from the germline J gene. The chain couples TRBV12-3 or TRBV12-4 to TRBJ1-5; 7 bases agree with TRBD1. Trimming removed 5 bases from V and 2 bases from J; junction bases left unmatched: 6. The CDR3 runs to 15 residues. CDR3 bases read: TGTGCCAGCAGTCCGACAGGGATAGGCAATCAGCCC. This encodes CASSPTGIGNQP. The whole CDR3 is CASSPTGIGNQPQHF.

On this clone itself: The DNA ends 3 residues before the CDR3 does, and the rest of the CDR3 is filled in from the germline J gene. The chain is built from TRBV19 and TRBJ2-7, with 7 bases matching TRBD1. J was trimmed by 3 bases and V by 4 bases; bases with no gene match: 6. CDR1 is LNHDA and CDR2 is SQIVND in the germline V gene (reference sequence). The CDR3 length is 14 residues. CDR3 bases read: TGTGCCAGTAGTACTAGGGCAGGGGGCTACGAG. The encoded protein is CASSTRAGGYE. The CDR3, in full, reads CASSTRAGGYEQYF.

Worth noting for this clone: Sequencing ends 3 residues short of the CDR3 end; the germline J gene provides the rest. The chain joins TRBV20-1 to TRBJ2-7; D is perhaps TRBD1 (5 bases). The V end lost 7 bases, the J end lost 0 bases, and 16 bases lay between the germline ends. The CDR3 is 14 amino acids. Germline CDR1 reads DFQATT; CDR2 reads SNEGSKA (reference sequence). CDR3 residues: CSVPKAGSSYEQYF. Incomplete CDR3 DNA: TGCAGTGTCCCGAAGGCAGGGTCCTCCTACGAG.

To note about this clone: From the germline J gene comes the end of the CDR3, since the read stops 3 residues before it. The J gene is TRBJ2-3, the V gene TRBV19, with D hard to call. Deletions cut 1 base from V and 6 bases from J, with 8 bases between. The CDR3 runs to 13 residues. Germline V gene lookup returns CDR1 LNHDA and CDR2 SQIVND (reference sequence). The sequenced CDR3 bases are TGTGCCAGTAGTATAGTCCTGTCGGATACG. It translates to CASSIVLSDT. The complete CDR3 protein is CASSIVLSDTQYF.

The CDR3 spells CASRLHPGAGNTIYF. Partial CDR3 DNA: TGTGCCAGCAGGTTACACCCAGGAGCTGGAAACACC. The V and J genes are TRBV2 and TRBJ1-3; D remains ambiguous. The read terminates 3 residues ahead of where the CDR3 ends, so the germline J gene completes it. CDR3 length: 15 residues. Germline V gene lookup returns CDR1 SNHLY and CDR2 FYNNEI. The ends were cut back, 6 bases at V and 2 bases at J, with 14 bases in the middle.

Worth noting for this clone: The sequence runs out 3 residues before the end of the CDR3; the remainder is reconstructed from the germline J gene. V usage is TRBV20-1 and J usage is TRBJ2-7; 7 bases align to TRBD1. CDR3 length: 12 amino acids. Germline lookup yields CDR1 DFQATT and CDR2 SNEGSKA (reference sequence). After removal of 1 base from V and 4 bases from J, the junction contained 1 base not matched to a gene. The sequenced CDR3 bases are TGCAGTGCTAGAGGGACAGGATACGAG. Its translation: CSARGTGYE. In full, the CDR3 reads CSARGTGYEQYF.

A word on this clone: The DNA ends 3 residues before the CDR3 does, and the rest of the CDR3 is filled in from the germline J gene. This chain joins TRBV18 and TRBJ2-2, with D possibly matching TRBD1 (5 bases). V lost 3 bases, J lost 8 bases, and 16 bases lay in between. Germline-derived CDR1 and CDR2 are KGHSH and LQKENI. The CDR3 has 15 amino acids. The sequenced CDR3 bases are TGTGCCAGCTCACCGCCACGCCAAACAGGAGGGGAG. Encoded protein: CASSPPRQTGGE. The CDR3 as a whole reads CASSPPRQTGGELFF.

Details on this clone: Read sequence stops 3 residues before the CDR3 end, and the germline J gene provides the missing end. The rearrangement joins TRBV9 to TRBJ2-1, with 9 nucleotides matching TRBD2. The CDR3 has 15 amino acids. Looked up from germline, CDR1 is SGDLS and CDR2 is YYNGEE. V shed 3 bases and J 6 bases; nucleotides not matched to a gene: 7. The DNA read from the CDR3 is TGTGCCAGCAGCGGGGAGGCGGGAGGGGGCAATGAG. Protein product: CASSGEAGGGNE. The whole CDR3 protein reads CASSGEAGGGNEQFF.

In the case of this clone: The CDR3 extends 3 residues past the end of the read, so its final part is completed from the germline J gene. The V call is TRBV20-1, the J call TRBJ2-3, with 9 bases lining up with TRBD2. CDR1 DFQATT and CDR2 SNEGSKA come from the germline V gene (reference sequence). With V trimmed by 5 bases and J by 4 bases, 4 bases remained unmatched. CDR3 length: 13 amino acids. The sequenced CDR3 bases are TGCAGTGCTCCTTCTAGCGGGGCAGATACG. Residues: CSAPSSGADT. The CDR3 in full is CSAPSSGADTQYF.

Points on this clone: The CDR3 is cut off 3 residues early in the read; its end comes from the germline J gene. The chain is built from TRBV5-6 and TRBJ2-7; TRBD1 aligns across 7 bases. The V and J ends lost 3 bases and 3 bases, in that order; junction bases with no gene match: 6. CDR3 length equals 14 residues. Germline lookup yields CDR1 SGHDT and CDR2 YYEEEE. This CDR3 is CASSWGQWNYEQYF. The sequenced part of the CDR3 DNA is TGTGCCAGCAGCTGGGGACAGTGGAACTACGAG.

A remark on this clone: The read terminates 3 residues before the CDR3 end, so the remaining end is supplied by the germline J gene. The genes are TRBV5-1 and TRBJ2-1; TRBD2 might be the D (5 bases). Germline CDR1 reads SGHRS; CDR2 reads YFSETQ. Trimming stripped 4 bases from V and 4 bases from J, with 18 bases between. There are 16 residues in the CDR3. The covered CDR3 bases are TGCGCCAGCAGCCGTGCTGCGGGCCCGATTTACAATGAG. This gives the protein CASSRAAGPIYNE. The whole CDR3 sequence reads CASSRAAGPIYNEQFF.

The part of the CDR3 DNA that was read is TGCAGTGCTAGAAAGTCTGGGACAGATGTTGAA. Translating gives CSARKSGTDVE. Given in full, the CDR3 is CSARKSGTDVEAFF. The chain couples TRBV20-1 to TRBJ1-1; TRBD1 aligns across 7 bases. The CDR3 end lies 3 residues beyond the end of the read and is filled in from the germline J gene. The CDR3 extends over 14 amino acids. The germline CDR1 and CDR2 sequences are DFQATT and SNEGSKA (reference sequence). Germline trimming cut 2 bases from V and 7 bases from J; bases unmatched to any gene: 10.

Details on this clone: The read comes to an end 3 residues before the CDR3 does, leaving the germline J gene to fill in the end. The gene calls are TRBV7-9 and TRBJ1-4; D might be TRBD1 (5 bases). Germline V gene lookup returns CDR1 SEHNR and CDR2 FQNEAQ (reference sequence). The CDR3 runs 14 residues. Trimming stripped 5 bases from V and 4 bases from J, with 11 bases between. CDR3 sequence: CASSMDTINEKLFF. The sequenced part of the CDR3 DNA is TGTGCCAGCAGCATGGACACGATTAATGAAAAA.

About this clone: The missing CDR3 end, 3 residues past where the read stops, is filled in from the germline J gene. This chain joins TRBV29-1 and TRBJ1-3; tentatively, D is TRBD1 (6 bases). CDR3 length: 14 residues. V lost 6 bases and J lost 4, with 16 bases in between. CDR1 and CDR2 from the germline V gene are SQVTM and ANQGSEA. Partial CDR3 DNA: TGCAGCGTCCACCTGGGGGCTGCGGGAAACACC. Translated: CSVHLGAAGNT. The CDR3 in full is CSVHLGAAGNTIYF.

About this clone itself: The read comes to an end 3 residues before the CDR3 does, leaving the germline J gene to fill in the end. The chain has TRBV18 and TRBJ1-1; tentatively, D is TRBD1 (6 bases). The germline V gene encodes CDR1 KGHSH and CDR2 LQKENI. V was pared by 3 bases and J by 7 bases, with 18 bases between. This CDR3 spans 15 amino acids. The CDR3 reads CASSPGTTGRLEAFF. The CDR3 bases that were read are TGTGCCAGCTCACCGGGCACGACAGGTAGACTTGAA.

Remarks on this clone: The CDR3 end lies 3 residues beyond the end of the read and is filled in from the germline J gene. V gene TRBV7-3 combines with J gene TRBJ2-5, with no clear D. The CDR3 covers 13 residues. The V gene lost 1 base and the J gene lost 3 bases, with 6 bases spanning the gap. Per germline, CDR1 SGHTA and CDR2 FQGTGA. CDR3 DNA, as far as it was read: TGTGCCAGCAGCTTAAACCGCGAAGAGACC. This codes for CASSLNREET. The entire CDR3 is CASSLNREETQYF. The full variable domain, completed using reference TRBV7-3 and TRBJ2-5, is GAGVSQTPSNKVTEKGKYVELRCDPISGHTALYWYRQSLGQGPEFLIYFQGTGAADDSGLPNDRFFAVRPEGSVSTLKIQRTERGDSAVYLCASSLNREETQYFGPGTRLLVL.

Of note for this clone: Read data end 3 residues before the CDR3 end; the end is taken from the germline J gene. The rearrangement joins TRBV2 to TRBJ2-1, with TRBD2 matching over 8 bases. Germline assignment: CDR1 SNHLY and CDR2 FYNNEI. This CDR3 is 16 amino acids long. Trimming removed 7 bases from V and 5 bases from J; junction bases left unmatched: 13. The CDR3 DNA, read in part, is TGTGCCAGCAACACTCGGGGACTAGAAATCCACAATGAG. Amino acids: CASNTRGLEIHNE. The full CDR3 sequence reads CASNTRGLEIHNEQFF. The full variable domain, in which reference TRBV2 and TRBJ2-1 provide the parts outside the CDR3, is EPEVTQTPSHQVTQMGQEVILRCVPISNHLYFYWYRQILGQKVEFLVSFYNNEISEKSEIFDDQFSVERPDGSNFTLKIRSTKLEDSAMYFCASNTRGLEIHNEQFFGPGTRLTVL.

Concerning this clone: The read finishes 3 residues shy of the CDR3 end, and the germline J gene is used to complete it. The V gene is TRBV20-1, the J gene TRBJ2-1, with 8 bases identical to TRBD2. The germline gives CDR1 DFQATT, CDR2 SNEGSKA (reference sequence). The CDR3 is 12 residues long. The CDR3 bases that were read are TGCAGCCGGCTAGCGGGCTACAATGAG. Translated: CSRLAGYNE. The CDR3 in its entirety is CSRLAGYNEQFF.

About this clone itself: The sequenced fragment ends 3 residues before the CDR3 boundary, so the rest is inferred from the germline J gene. The V call is TRBV6-1, the J call TRBJ1-3, with D possibly matching TRBD1 (6 bases). V lost 2 bases and J 3 bases, leaving 17 bases between the germline ends. Germline CDR1 MNHNS, CDR2 SASEGT. The CDR3 runs 17 residues. The part of the CDR3 DNA that was read is TGTGCCAGCAGTGAACCGTACAGGGAGTTGTATGGAAACACC. Translated: CASSEPYRELYGNT. The entire CDR3 sequence reads CASSEPYRELYGNTIYF.

Comments on this clone: The read ends 3 residues shy of where the CDR3 ends; the end is completed using the germline J gene. The rearrangement uses TRBV4-2 and TRBJ2-2; 9 bases agree with TRBD1. The germline V gene encodes CDR1 LGHNA and CDR2 YNFKEQ. The CDR3 consists of 20 residues. The trim removed 2 bases at V and 0 bases at J, leaving 13 bases unmatched. CDR3 region: CASSQFLPGQGSANTGELFF. The CDR3 bases that were read are TGTGCCAGCAGCCAATTCCTCCCGGGACAGGGATCGGCGAACACCGGGGAG.

With respect to this clone: The CDR3 end is not reached by the read, which stops 3 residues before it; the germline J gene fills it in. The genes are TRBV20-1 and TRBJ2-7; 11 nucleotides align to TRBD2. The CDR3 extends over 15 amino acids. Germline V CDR1 and CDR2: DFQATT, SNEGSKA (reference sequence). V shed 2 bases, J shed 5 bases, and the junction held 8 bases outside the gene matches. CDR3 bases read: TGCAGTGCTAGACAAATAGCGGGAGGGCCGGACGAG. Encoded protein: CSARQIAGGPDE. Given in full, the CDR3 is CSARQIAGGPDEQYF.

In regard to this clone: The read is 3 residues too short to cover the CDR3 end, so that end is filled in from the germline J gene. The rearrangement links TRBV19 to TRBJ2-1, with 16 positions matching TRBD2. The junction had 9 bases not matched to a gene; V was cut back by 6 bases and J by 4 bases. The CDR3 is 18 residues long. The germline CDR1 and CDR2 sequences are LNHDA and SQIVND (reference sequence). CDR3 protein: CASRPGTSGRAMYNEQFF. The sequenced part of the CDR3 DNA is TGTGCCAGTAGACCGGGGACTAGCGGGAGGGCCATGTACAATGAG.

On this clone: The observed sequence ends 3 residues before the CDR3 terminus, with the missing tail filled in from the germline J gene. The V call is TRBV5-1, the J call TRBJ1-3; a weak D match, TRBD1 (6 bases). V lost 0 bases and J 3 bases, leaving 7 bases between the germline ends. The length of the CDR3 is 14 residues. Germline CDR1 reads SGHRS; CDR2 reads YFSETQ. The CDR3 loop reads CASSLGGLGNTIYF. The DNA read from the CDR3 is TGCGCCAGCAGCTTGGGGGGGCTTGGAAACACC. The variable domain in full, with the rest retrieved from reference TRBV5-1 and TRBJ1-3, is KAGVTQTPRYLIKTRGQQVTLSCSPISGHRSVSWYQQTPGQGLQFLFEYFSETQRNKGNFPGRFSGRQFSNSRSEMNVSTLELGDSALYLCASSLGGLGNTIYFGEGSWLTVV.

With respect to this clone: The CDR3 end falls 3 residues outside the read, so it is completed with the germline J gene. The V call is TRBV5-1, the J call TRBJ2-7; 11 positions match TRBD1. V was pared by 0 bases and J by 6 bases, with 5 bases of the junction left unmatched. This CDR3 spans 15 amino acids. Germline CDR1 is SGHRS and CDR2 is YFSETQ. The CDR3 reads CASSLGGTGGLEQYF. CDR3 DNA, as far as it was read: TGCGCCAGCAGCTTGGGGGGGACAGGGGGGCTCGAG.